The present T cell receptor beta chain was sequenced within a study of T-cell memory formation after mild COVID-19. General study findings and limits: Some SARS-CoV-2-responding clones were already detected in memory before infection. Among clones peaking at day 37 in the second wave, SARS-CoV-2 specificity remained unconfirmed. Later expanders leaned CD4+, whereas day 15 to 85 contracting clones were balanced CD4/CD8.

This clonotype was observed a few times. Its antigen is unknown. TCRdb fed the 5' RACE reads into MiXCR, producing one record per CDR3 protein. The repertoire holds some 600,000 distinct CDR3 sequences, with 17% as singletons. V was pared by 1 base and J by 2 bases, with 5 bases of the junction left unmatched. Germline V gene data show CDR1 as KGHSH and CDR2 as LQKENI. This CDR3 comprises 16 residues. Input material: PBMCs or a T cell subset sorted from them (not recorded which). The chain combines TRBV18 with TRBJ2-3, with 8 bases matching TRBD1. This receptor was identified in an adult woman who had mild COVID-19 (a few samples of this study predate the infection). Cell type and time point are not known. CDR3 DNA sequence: TGTGCCAGCTCACCACAAGGACAGGGTTCCACAGATACGCAGTATTTT. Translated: CASSPQGQGSTDTQYF.